This T cell receptor beta chain was found in a study of cytomegalovirus exposure and HLA in healthy donors. Broader study findings: Some V segments (TRBV6-2 and TRBV6-3 among them) were excluded as indistinguishable.

CDR1 is MDHEN and CDR2 is SYDVKM in the germline V gene. The trim removed 6 bases at V and 8 bases at J, leaving 10 bases unmatched. This CDR3 spans 15 amino acids. A note on this clone: Its cognate antigen is unknown.

Primers: 60 Vbeta forward and 13 Jbeta reverse. Libraries were prepared by immunoSEQ multiplex PCR; TCRdb keeps only in-frame clonotypes and omits some of them. Counted here are 200,000 to 250,000 clones, 70% to 80% occurring once; the ten biggest clones make up around 2.8%. The sample taken for sequencing was PBMCs. This clonotype was sampled from a woman aged 55-69 years in good health and CMV-seropositive. V gene TRBV28 combines with J gene TRBJ1-2; 12 bases map to TRBD1. The CDR3 here is CASRGTGGPPGGYTF. The CDR3 DNA reads as TGTGCCAGCAGGGGGACAGGGGGCCCCCCGGGCGGCTACACCTTC.